The T cell receptor beta chain described here comes from a study of OX40 agonist ivuxolimab in advanced cancers. Study as a whole: Partial responses were recorded for three patients, including one with hepatocellular carcinoma and two with cutaneous melanoma.

Systemic immunosuppression or a history of autoimmune disease excluded patients. This CDR3 comprises 11 residues. With 5 bases removed from V and 6 bases from J, the gap between germline ends came to 8 bases. Germline V gene data show CDR1 as MNHEY and CDR2 as SVGAGI. Measured with immunoSEQ multiplex PCR; TCRdb has only the in-frame clones, and not every one. This sample has 25,000 to 30,000 clones, with roughly 83% found just once. The rearrangement links TRBV6-5 to TRBJ2-7; D not certain. Specimen: CD4+ or CD8+ T cells sorted from blood, collected in a trial of the OX40 agonist ivuxolimab. The clonotype was recovered from an adult with an advanced solid tumor such as melanoma, head and neck, liver or kidney cancer. CDR3 sequence (DNA): TGTGCCAGCAGTGCCCCTGGCGAGCAGTACTTC. Its translation is CASSAPGEQYF.